The T cell receptor beta chain described here comes from a study of neurological immune-mediated disorders. A single record per CDR3 protein comes from TCRdb applying MiXCR to the 5' RACE reads. This sample yields fewer than 55,000 distinct CDR3 sequences, of which roughly 10% are seen a single time; 1.5% to 2% belongs to the top ten. Ten or more counts support this clonotype. The time point: longitudinal time-point 1 (baseline). Healthy controls were blood bank volunteers in Maryland, USA. This receptor was obtained from a woman aged 40-49 years in good health. Sequencing was done on a sample of PBMCs.

The CDR3: CASSRQGSYGYTF. CDR3 DNA sequence: TGTGCCAGTAGTAGGCAGGGGAGCTATGGCTACACCTTC. V is TRBV19 and J is TRBJ1-2; a weak D match, TRBD1 (6 bases). The CDR3 has 13 residues. CDR1 is LNHDA, CDR2 SQIVND, per germline (reference sequence). V lost 4 bases and J 4 bases, leaving 10 bases between the germline ends.